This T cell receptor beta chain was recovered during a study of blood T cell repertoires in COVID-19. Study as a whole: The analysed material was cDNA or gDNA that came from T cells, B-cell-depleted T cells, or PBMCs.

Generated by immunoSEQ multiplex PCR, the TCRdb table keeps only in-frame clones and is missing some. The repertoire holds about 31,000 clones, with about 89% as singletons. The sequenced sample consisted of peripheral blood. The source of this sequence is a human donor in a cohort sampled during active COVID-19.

CDR3 amino acids: CASGGDLAGDEQFF. The CDR3, as DNA: TGTGCCAGCGGCGGAGATTTAGCGGGAGATGAGCAGTTCTTC. This sequence joins TRBV3-1 (or the pseudogene TRBV3-2) and TRBJ2-1; 9 nucleotides match TRBD2. This CDR3 contains 14 residues. Trimming at V came to 8 bases and at J to 8 bases, leaving 10 bases not matched to a gene. Germline loops: CDR1 LGHDT, CDR2 YNNKEL (reference sequence).